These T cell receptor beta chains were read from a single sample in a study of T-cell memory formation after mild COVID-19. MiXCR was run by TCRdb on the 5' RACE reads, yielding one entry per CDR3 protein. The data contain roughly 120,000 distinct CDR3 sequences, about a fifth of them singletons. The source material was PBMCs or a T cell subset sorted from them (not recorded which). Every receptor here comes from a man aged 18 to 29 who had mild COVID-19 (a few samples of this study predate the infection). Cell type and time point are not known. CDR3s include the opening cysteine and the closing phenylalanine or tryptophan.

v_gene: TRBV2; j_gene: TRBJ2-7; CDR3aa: CASSEEWRFSSYEQYF
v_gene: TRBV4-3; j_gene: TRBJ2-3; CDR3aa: CASSLVGEGTDTQYF
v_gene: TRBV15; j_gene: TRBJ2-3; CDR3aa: CATSRVGRGTDTQYF
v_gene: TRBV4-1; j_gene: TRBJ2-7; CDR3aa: CASSQVLDITYEQYF
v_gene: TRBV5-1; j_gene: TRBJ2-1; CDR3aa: CASSLGGRGMMHEQFF
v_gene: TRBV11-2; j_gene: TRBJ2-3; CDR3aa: CASSPRPGTGVTDTQYF
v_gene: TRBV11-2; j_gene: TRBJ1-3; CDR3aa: CASSFRTGYRRSGNTIYF
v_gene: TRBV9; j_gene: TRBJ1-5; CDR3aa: CASSAGGRNQPQHF
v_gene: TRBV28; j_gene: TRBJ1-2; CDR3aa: CASRGQGDGYTF
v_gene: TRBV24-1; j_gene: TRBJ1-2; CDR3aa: CATSADQFYGYTF
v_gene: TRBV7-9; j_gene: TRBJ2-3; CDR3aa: CASSLGDSGYSTDTQYF
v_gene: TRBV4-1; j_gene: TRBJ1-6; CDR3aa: CASSRPRDGNSPLHF
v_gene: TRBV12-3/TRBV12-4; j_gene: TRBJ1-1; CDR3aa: CASSFLDIPFTEAFF
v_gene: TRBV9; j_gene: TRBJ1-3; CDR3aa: CASSVGGHPGNTIYF